This TCR beta chain is drawn from a study of beta chain features in type 1 diabetes. Study results and limitations: Naive, central memory and Treg TCRB repertoires appeared more alike in patients than in healthy donors. There was a moderate but significant shortening of TCRB CDR3s in all four CD4+ subsets of Type 1 diabetes patients.

Each of the CD4+ naive, central memory, regulatory and stem cell-like memory populations was sorted via CD45RO/CCR7/CD25/CD127/CD95/CD27. Purity of each sorted population was above 98%. After removal of 5 bases from V and 8 bases from J, the junction contained 15 bases not matched to a gene. The CDR3 has 18 amino acids. Per germline, CDR1 SGHRS and CDR2 YFSETQ. Expressed TCRB transcripts were sequenced because the isolated RNA had all been reverse transcribed beforehand. Sequenced naive, central memory and regulatory T cell samples produced an average of approximately 3.5 million reads. Assay: immunoSEQ multiplex PCR; the TCRdb copy retains only in-frame clones and omits some. Of some 330,000 clones in the sample, 10% to 15% were seen once. The sample holds a few counts of this clone. Antigen specificity is unknown.

The material sequenced was naive CD4+ T cells from blood. The gene calls are TRBV5-1 and TRBJ2-1; 14 bases line up with TRBD2. The source is a woman younger than 30 with type 1 diabetes. CDR3 DNA: TGCGCCAGCAGACCCGGAGGGGGACTAGCGGGAGCAGTCGATGAGCAGTTCTTC. It specifies CASRPGGGLAGAVDEQFF.